This is a list of T cell receptor beta chains from one sample in a study of OX40 agonist ivuxolimab in advanced cancers. The protocol was immunoSEQ multiplex PCR, while the TCRdb copy is restricted to in-frame clones and leaves out a portion. The sample has some 67,000 clones, approximately 88% seen once. The sample in question was CD4+ or CD8+ T cells sorted from blood, obtained in a trial of the OX40 agonist ivuxolimab. These receptors originate from an adult with an advanced solid tumor such as melanoma, head and neck, liver or kidney cancer. Both conserved end residues are part of each CDR3. Fields, in order: D gene, clone size, CDR3 length, J gene, V gene, CDR3 protein, CDR3 DNA. The D gene is left open where the match is weak. For some rows the clone size is stated as once, few or many, or as a class when expanded; others skip it.

d_call: TRBD1
clone_size: .
cdr3_length: 16
j_call: TRBJ2-7
v_call: TRBV5-1
cdr3_aa: CASSSSKAQGAGEQYF
cdr3_nt: TGCGCCAGCAGCTCCTCGAAGGCACAGGGGGCGGGGGAGCAGTACTTC

d_call: .
clone_size: once
cdr3_length: 12
j_call: TRBJ1-5
v_call: TRBV7-2
cdr3_aa: CASSTYGQPQHF
cdr3_nt: TGTGCCAGCAGCACCTATGGTCAGCCCCAGCATTTT

d_call: TRBD2
clone_size: once
cdr3_length: 14
j_call: TRBJ2-1
v_call: TRBV9
cdr3_aa: CASSLAGGHNEQFF
cdr3_nt: TGTGCCAGCAGCCTAGCGGGGGGGCACAATGAGCAGTTCTTC

d_call: .
clone_size: .
cdr3_length: 16
j_call: TRBJ2-2
v_call: TRBV2
cdr3_aa: CASSAEAVANTGELFF
cdr3_nt: TGTGCCAGCAGTGCCGAGGCGGTGGCGAACACCGGGGAGCTGTTTTTT

d_call: TRBD1
clone_size: .
cdr3_length: 15
j_call: TRBJ1-2
v_call: TRBV11-2
cdr3_aa: CASSLGVTGPVGYTF
cdr3_nt: TGTGCCAGCAGCTTAGGTGTGACAGGGCCGGTTGGCTACACCTTC

d_call: .
clone_size: .
cdr3_length: 16
j_call: TRBJ1-6
v_call: TRBV19
cdr3_aa: CASRSADSSYNSPLHF
cdr3_nt: TGTGCCAGTAGATCGGCGGATAGCTCCTATAATTCACCCCTCCACTTT

d_call: TRBD2
clone_size: .
cdr3_length: 18
j_call: TRBJ2-7
v_call: TRBV18
cdr3_aa: CASSPLGLAGGSSYEQYF
cdr3_nt: TGTGCCAGCTCACCCTTGGGGCTAGCGGGGGGGAGCTCCTACGAGCAGTACTTC

d_call: TRBD1
clone_size: .
cdr3_length: 16
j_call: TRBJ2-1
v_call: TRBV7-8
cdr3_aa: CASSPGQGSSYNEQFF
cdr3_nt: TGTGCCAGCAGCCCCGGACAGGGTAGCTCCTACAATGAGCAGTTCTTC

d_call: TRBD2
clone_size: .
cdr3_length: 16
j_call: TRBJ2-1
v_call: TRBV28
cdr3_aa: CASSFAGGNSYNEQFF
cdr3_nt: TGTGCCAGCAGTTTTGCGGGGGGCAACTCCTACAATGAGCAGTTCTTC

d_call: .
clone_size: .
cdr3_length: 18
j_call: TRBJ1-4
v_call: TRBV28
cdr3_aa: CASSLGSFSGATNEKLFF
cdr3_nt: TGTGCCAGCAGCCTCGGCAGTTTCTCGGGAGCAACTAATGAAAAACTGTTTTTT

d_call: .
clone_size: .
cdr3_length: 14
j_call: TRBJ2-7
v_call: TRBV28
cdr3_aa: CASSLSALDYEQYF
cdr3_nt: TGTGCCAGCAGTTTATCCGCTCTAGACTACGAGCAGTACTTC

d_call: .
clone_size: .
cdr3_length: 15
j_call: TRBJ2-2
v_call: TRBV7-2
cdr3_aa: CASSVAGTWTGELFF
cdr3_nt: TGTGCCAGCAGCGTCGCCGGGACCTGGACCGGGGAGCTGTTTTTT

d_call: .
clone_size: .
cdr3_length: 16
j_call: TRBJ2-5
v_call: TRBV2
cdr3_aa: CASRQRVPRQKETQYF
cdr3_nt: TGTGCCAGCAGGCAGAGGGTCCCGAGACAGAAAGAGACCCAGTACTTC

d_call: .
clone_size: .
cdr3_length: 11
j_call: TRBJ2-7
v_call: TRBV28
cdr3_aa: CASSSRDEQYF
cdr3_nt: TGTGCCAGCAGTTCCAGGGACGAGCAGTACTTC

d_call: TRBD1
clone_size: once
cdr3_length: 15
j_call: TRBJ2-5
v_call: TRBV18
cdr3_aa: CASSPGRGLVETQYF
cdr3_nt: TGTGCCAGCTCACCGGGCAGGGGGCTGGTGGAGACCCAGTACTTC

d_call: .
clone_size: .
cdr3_length: 11
j_call: TRBJ2-7
v_call: TRBV11-2
cdr3_aa: CASSYGWEQYF
cdr3_nt: TGTGCCAGCAGCTACGGGTGGGAGCAGTACTTC

d_call: .
clone_size: .
cdr3_length: 13
j_call: TRBJ1-1
v_call: TRBV6-5
cdr3_aa: CANASGGFVEAFF
cdr3_nt: TGTGCCAACGCCTCCGGGGGGTTTGTCGAAGCTTTCTTT

d_call: .
clone_size: .
cdr3_length: 13
j_call: TRBJ2-3
v_call: TRBV19
cdr3_aa: CASENGGTDTQYF
cdr3_nt: TGTGCCAGCGAAAACGGGGGCACAGATACGCAGTATTTT

d_call: TRBD2
clone_size: .
cdr3_length: 14
j_call: TRBJ2-3
v_call: TRBV19
cdr3_aa: CASSIASGEDTQYF
cdr3_nt: TGTGCCAGTAGTATCGCGAGCGGGGAAGATACGCAGTATTTT

d_call: TRBD1
clone_size: once
cdr3_length: 15
j_call: TRBJ2-7
v_call: TRBV7-8
cdr3_aa: CASSLATGSSYEQYF
cdr3_nt: TGTGCCAGCAGCTTAGCGACAGGGAGCTCCTACGAGCAGTACTTC

d_call: TRBD1
clone_size: once
cdr3_length: 12
j_call: TRBJ2-5
v_call: TRBV2
cdr3_aa: CARGGLEETQYF
cdr3_nt: TGTGCCAGAGGGGGCTTGGAAGAGACCCAGTACTTC

d_call: .
clone_size: .
cdr3_length: 13
j_call: TRBJ1-5
v_call: TRBV30
cdr3_aa: CAWSSLPNQPQHF
cdr3_nt: TGTGCCTGGAGCAGTCTTCCCAATCAGCCCCAGCATTTT

d_call: .
clone_size: .
cdr3_length: 13
j_call: TRBJ2-1
v_call: TRBV5-1
cdr3_aa: CASSLAEGNEQFF
cdr3_nt: TGCGCCAGCAGCTTGGCCGAGGGCAATGAGCAGTTCTTC

d_call: TRBD1
clone_size: once
cdr3_length: 13
j_call: TRBJ2-7
v_call: TRBV7-9
cdr3_aa: CASSTGQGAPSYF
cdr3_nt: TGTGCCAGCAGCACCGGACAGGGGGCCCCATCGTACTTC

d_call: TRBD2
clone_size: .
cdr3_length: 16
j_call: TRBJ2-3
v_call: TRBV5-5
cdr3_aa: CASSQRTSGGTDTQYF
cdr3_nt: TGTGCCAGCAGCCAACGGACTAGCGGGGGCACAGATACGCAGTATTTT

d_call: .
clone_size: .
cdr3_length: 15
j_call: TRBJ1-5
v_call: TRBV19
cdr3_aa: CASRPEDGNNQPQHF
cdr3_nt: TGTGCCAGTAGGCCAGAAGACGGAAACAATCAGCCCCAGCATTTT

d_call: .
clone_size: .
cdr3_length: 13
j_call: TRBJ2-5
v_call: TRBV6-6
cdr3_aa: CASGSGSQETQYF
cdr3_nt: TGTGCCAGCGGATCCGGGAGCCAAGAGACCCAGTACTTC

d_call: TRBD2
clone_size: once
cdr3_length: 14
j_call: TRBJ2-3
v_call: TRBV6-5
cdr3_aa: CASSPGLATDTQYF
cdr3_nt: TGTGCCAGCAGTCCGGGACTAGCGACAGATACGCAGTATTTT

d_call: .
clone_size: .
cdr3_length: 13
j_call: TRBJ2-1
v_call: TRBV7-3
cdr3_aa: CASSLSRNNEQFF
cdr3_nt: TGTGCCAGCAGCTTATCCCGGAACAATGAGCAGTTCTTC

d_call: .
clone_size: .
cdr3_length: 14
j_call: TRBJ1-5
v_call: TRBV4-1
cdr3_aa: CASSPNPVEQPQHF
cdr3_nt: TGCGCCAGCAGCCCTAACCCGGTGGAGCAGCCCCAGCATTTT

d_call: .
clone_size: .
cdr3_length: 13
j_call: TRBJ2-2
v_call: TRBV2
cdr3_aa: CASSGGAGGELFF
cdr3_nt: TGTGCCAGCAGTGGTGGGGCCGGCGGGGAGCTGTTTTTT

d_call: TRBD1
clone_size: .
cdr3_length: 16
j_call: TRBJ1-2
v_call: TRBV19
cdr3_aa: CASTSGTGKANYGYTF
cdr3_nt: TGTGCCAGTACCTCCGGGACAGGAAAAGCTAACTATGGCTACACCTTC

d_call: .
clone_size: .
cdr3_length: 15
j_call: TRBJ2-1
v_call: TRBV7-2
cdr3_aa: CASSLARGLYNEQFF
cdr3_nt: TGTGCCAGCAGCTTAGCTCGGGGGCTATACAATGAGCAGTTCTTC

d_call: .
clone_size: .
cdr3_length: 15
j_call: TRBJ1-2
v_call: TRBV6-6
cdr3_aa: CASSYDVGVNYGYTF
cdr3_nt: TGTGCCAGCAGTTACGATGTAGGGGTTAACTATGGCTACACCTTC

d_call: TRBD2
clone_size: .
cdr3_length: 14
j_call: TRBJ2-7
v_call: TRBV5-4
cdr3_aa: CASRPGGFSYEQYF
cdr3_nt: TGTGCCAGCAGGCCGGGGGGGTTCTCCTACGAGCAGTACTTC

d_call: .
clone_size: .
cdr3_length: 12
j_call: TRBJ2-1
v_call: TRBV6-4
cdr3_aa: CASSDCLDEQFF
cdr3_nt: TGTGCCAGCAGTGACTGTCTTGATGAGCAGTTCTTC

d_call: .
clone_size: once
cdr3_length: 15
j_call: TRBJ1-1
v_call: TRBV19
cdr3_aa: CARDQRRVMNTEAFF
cdr3_nt: TGTGCCAGAGACCAAAGACGCGTCATGAACACTGAAGCTTTCTTT

d_call: .
clone_size: .
cdr3_length: 13
j_call: TRBJ1-1
v_call: TRBV6-7
cdr3_aa: CARWGVSNTEAFF
cdr3_nt: TGTGCCAGATGGGGAGTTTCGAACACTGAAGCTTTCTTT

d_call: .
clone_size: .
cdr3_length: 15
j_call: TRBJ2-7
v_call: TRBV15
cdr3_aa: CATSKGQSRGYEQYF
cdr3_nt: TGTGCCACCAGCAAAGGACAGTCCAGAGGCTACGAGCAGTACTTC

d_call: .
clone_size: .
cdr3_length: 14
j_call: TRBJ2-2
v_call: TRBV2
cdr3_aa: CASSPTANTGELFF
cdr3_nt: TGTGCCAGCAGTCCGACAGCTAACACCGGGGAGCTGTTTTTT

d_call: .
clone_size: few
cdr3_length: 14
j_call: TRBJ1-1
v_call: TRBV5-1
cdr3_aa: CASSRDWGGAEAFF
cdr3_nt: TGCGCCAGCAGCCGCGATTGGGGGGGTGCTGAAGCTTTCTTT

d_call: TRBD2
clone_size: .
cdr3_length: 16
j_call: TRBJ2-3
v_call: TRBV5-5
cdr3_aa: CASSRTSGGTTDTQYF
cdr3_nt: TGTGCCAGCAGCCGGACTAGCGGGGGAACCACAGATACGCAGTATTTT

d_call: .
clone_size: once
cdr3_length: 15
j_call: TRBJ1-1
v_call: TRBV18
cdr3_aa: CASSPNAGLNTEAFF
cdr3_nt: TGTGCCAGCTCACCAAATGCCGGATTGAACACTGAAGCTTTCTTT

d_call: TRBD1
clone_size: once
cdr3_length: 18
j_call: TRBJ1-3
v_call: TRBV7-8
cdr3_aa: CASSLAGGTGLSGNTIYF
cdr3_nt: TGTGCCAGCAGCTTAGCCGGCGGGACAGGTCTCTCTGGAAACACCATATATTTT

d_call: TRBD1
clone_size: .
cdr3_length: 17
j_call: TRBJ2-2
v_call: TRBV10-3
cdr3_aa: CAISEWDRLENTGELFF
cdr3_nt: TGTGCCATCAGTGAGTGGGACAGGTTGGAAAACACCGGGGAGCTGTTTTTT

d_call: .
clone_size: .
cdr3_length: 15
j_call: TRBJ1-6
v_call: TRBV28
cdr3_aa: CASSTTSSYNSPLHF
cdr3_nt: TGTGCCAGCAGCACTACGAGCTCCTATAATTCACCCCTCCACTTT

d_call: TRBD1
clone_size: .
cdr3_length: 14
j_call: TRBJ2-4
v_call: TRBV6-5
cdr3_aa: CASSYDRDRNIQYF
cdr3_nt: TGTGCCAGCAGTTATGACCGGGACAGAAACATTCAGTACTTC

d_call: .
clone_size: .
cdr3_length: 14
j_call: TRBJ1-2
v_call: TRBV28
cdr3_aa: CASSLSLRDYGYTF
cdr3_nt: TGTGCCAGCAGTTTAAGTCTCAGAGACTATGGCTACACCTTC

d_call: .
clone_size: .
cdr3_length: 14
j_call: TRBJ2-7
v_call: TRBV18
cdr3_aa: CASSISDGPYEQYF
cdr3_nt: TGTGCCAGCTCCATAAGTGACGGCCCCTACGAGCAGTACTTC

d_call: .
clone_size: once
cdr3_length: 13
j_call: TRBJ2-5
v_call: TRBV11-3
cdr3_aa: CASSLGQKETQYF
cdr3_nt: TGTGCCAGCAGCCTAGGACAGAAAGAGACCCAGTACTTC

d_call: .
clone_size: .
cdr3_length: 12
j_call: TRBJ2-5
v_call: TRBV2
cdr3_aa: CASSDERETQYF
cdr3_nt: TGTGCCAGCAGTGATGAGAGGGAGACCCAGTACTTC

d_call: TRBD1
clone_size: .
cdr3_length: 15
j_call: TRBJ1-3
v_call: TRBV5-6
cdr3_aa: CASSTAETGLDTIYF
cdr3_nt: TGTGCCAGCAGCACCGCAGAGACAGGGCTGGACACCATATATTTT